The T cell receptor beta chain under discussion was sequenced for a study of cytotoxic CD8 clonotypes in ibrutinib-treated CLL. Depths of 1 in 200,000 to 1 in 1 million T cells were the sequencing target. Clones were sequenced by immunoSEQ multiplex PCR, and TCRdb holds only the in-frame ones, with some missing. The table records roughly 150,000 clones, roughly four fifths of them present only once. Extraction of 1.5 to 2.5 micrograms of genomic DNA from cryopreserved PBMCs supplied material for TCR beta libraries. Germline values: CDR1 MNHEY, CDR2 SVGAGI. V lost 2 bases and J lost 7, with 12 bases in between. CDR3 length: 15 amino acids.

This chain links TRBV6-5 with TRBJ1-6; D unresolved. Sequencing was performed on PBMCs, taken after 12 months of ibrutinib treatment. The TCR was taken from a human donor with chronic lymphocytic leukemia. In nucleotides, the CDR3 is TGTGCCAGCAGTTACAGGAGCCGAGGGAATTCACCCCTCCACTTT. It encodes CASSYRSRGNSPLHF.